These T cell receptor beta chains were read from a single sample in a study of T-cell reconstitution after alpha-beta-depleted transplantation in children. One entry per CDR3 protein, called by TCRdb with MiXCR from the PCR reads. The sample includes approximately 520,000 distinct CDR3 sequences, approximately 10% of them seen just once. The sequences come from PBMCs, mostly from graft donor cells, collected 180 days after TCRalphabeta/CD19-depleted stem cell transplant. These receptors came from a female patient under 10 years old who had a stem cell transplant for aplastic anemia, so the T cells may come from the graft donor. CDR3s include the opening cysteine and the closing phenylalanine or tryptophan. Each record gives: J gene, V gene, clone size, D gene, CDR3 DNA, CDR3 protein. A D gene is named only where the DNA matches it firmly. Some rows mark clone size as missing; the rest say once, few, many or name a class of expanded clone.

>TRBJ1-2|TRBV12-3/TRBV12-4|few|-
TGTGCCAGCAGTTTTAACGGATTTGGGTATGGCTACACCTTC
CASSFNGFGYGYTF
>TRBJ1-2|TRBV5-1|few|TRBD1
TGCGCCAGCAGCTCGAAAGGACAGGGGGCGGTTGATGGCTACACCTTC
CASSSKGQGAVDGYTF
>TRBJ2-1|TRBV21-1|few|-
TGTGCCAGCGTAAGACTAGCGGGAGGGCACAATGAGCAGTTCTTC
CASVRLAGGHNEQFF
>TRBJ2-2|TRBV2|few|-
TGTGCCAGCACTTGGGAGTCCCCCTCGAACACCGGGGAGCTGTTTTTT
CASTWESPSNTGELFF
>TRBJ2-1|TRBV27|-|TRBD1
TGTGCCAGCAGTTCTCGACAGGGTGTGGACAATGAGCAGTTCTTC
CASSSRQGVDNEQFF
>TRBJ2-5|TRBV15|many|-
TGTGCCACCAGCAGGGGGGCCCGAATCGAGACCCAGTACTTC
CATSRGARIETQYF
>TRBJ1-4|TRBV20-1|few|-
TGCAGTGCCCCACGGGATGGGGGGGCTAGTGAAAAACTGTTTTTT
CSAPRDGGASEKLFF
>TRBJ2-1|TRBV5-6|few|TRBD2
TGTGCCAGCAGCTTGCCCCGTTTCTCGGGGGGCAATGAGCAGTTCTTC
CASSLPRFSGGNEQFF
>TRBJ2-2|TRBV20-1|few|-
TGCAGTGCTAGAGGGCCTGGGTACGGCGGGGAGCTGTTTTTT
CSARGPGYGGELFF
>TRBJ2-3|TRBV29-1|-|-
TGCAGCCTATTTGGGGGTGATACGCAGTATTTT
CSLFGGDTQYF
>TRBJ1-2|TRBV6-2/TRBV6-3|few|TRBD1
TGTGCCAGCAGCCGGACAGGGGCCCTGGGCTATGGCTACACCTTC
CASSRTGALGYGYTF
>TRBJ1-5|TRBV7-9|-|-
TGTGCCAGCAGCCCCTTAATTCGGGGGGCGGATCAGCCCCAGCATTTT
CASSPLIRGADQPQHF
>TRBJ2-3|TRBV5-1|few|-
TGCGCCAGCAGCGCGACCACAGATACGCAGTATTTT
CASSATTDTQYF
>TRBJ2-2|TRBV14|-|TRBD2
TGTGCCAGCAGCCGCGGACTAGCGGGAAGTTATACCGGGGAGCTGTTTTTT
CASSRGLAGSYTGELFF
>TRBJ2-3|TRBV20-1|-|TRBD1
TGCAGTGCTAGAGCGGGAGGGACAGGGGGCGATACGCAGTATTTT
CSARAGGTGGDTQYF
>TRBJ2-5|TRBV4-2|few|-
TGTGCCAGCAGCCAAGACGTCTATCTGGGGCAGGGCGGGGAGACCCAGTACTTC
CASSQDVYLGQGGETQYF
>TRBJ2-1|TRBV7-2|many|-
TGTGCCAGCAGCTTATTTCGTTTTGGGCGGGAACCCTACAATGAGCAGTTCTTC
CASSLFRFGREPYNEQFF
>TRBJ2-7|TRBV28|-|-
TGTGCCAGCAGTCACAGCTGGGATGAACCGGGACCAAGCTACGAGCAGTACTTC
CASSHSWDEPGPSYEQYF
>TRBJ2-7|TRBV4-2|few|-
TGTGCCAGCAGCCAAGCTTTGCATTACGAGCAGTACTTC
CASSQALHYEQYF
>TRBJ2-5|TRBV28|-|TRBD1
TGTGCCAGCAGTGCCTGGGACAGGGGATACGTACGACAAGAGACCCAGTACTTC
CASSAWDRGYVRQETQYF
>TRBJ2-1|TRBV5-1|many|TRBD2
TGCGCCAGCAGCTTGGGGATTAGCGGGTTCAACAATGAGCAGTTCTTC
CASSLGISGFNNEQFF
>TRBJ1-2|TRBV7-2|few|-
TGTGCCAGCAGCCCAAGGGCGGGAGAACGAAGATATGGCTACACCTTC
CASSPRAGERRYGYTF
>TRBJ2-2|TRBV20-1|few|TRBD2
TGCAGTGCTAGACGGACTAGCGGGAGGGCCACCGGGGAGCTGTTTTTT
CSARRTSGRATGELFF
>TRBJ2-7|TRBV15|-|-
TGTGCCACCAGCAGAGAGTCCGGGCTCTCCTACGAGCAGTACTTC
CATSRESGLSYEQYF
>TRBJ2-3|TRBV9|many|-
TGTGCCAGCAGCCCGAAGCTAACAGATACGCAGTATTTT
CASSPKLTDTQYF
>TRBJ2-7|TRBV6-2/TRBV6-3|-|TRBD2
TGTGCCAGCAGTACTTCTCTCATGCGGGAGGGTTCCTACGAGCAGTACTTC
CASSTSLMREGSYEQYF
>TRBJ2-3|TRBV7-9|few|TRBD2
TGTGCCAGCAGCTTCTCCGCGGGAGGTACAGATACGCAGTATTTT
CASSFSAGGTDTQYF
>TRBJ2-1|TRBV6-5|few|TRBD2
TGTGCCAGCAGTTACTCGGAGGGATTAGCGGGATGGGAGCAGTTCTTC
CASSYSEGLAGWEQFF
>TRBJ2-5|TRBV2|-|TRBD1
TGTGCCAGCAGTATGACAGGGGCGGCGGCGACCCAGTACTTC
CASSMTGAAATQYF
>TRBJ2-1|TRBV15|few|TRBD2
TGTGCCACCAGCAGACCGGGGCTAGCGGGAGGGTCCGTTTACAATGAGCAGTTCTTC
CATSRPGLAGGSVYNEQFF
>TRBJ1-4|TRBV6-1|-|-
TGTGCCAGCAGTGGACGAGGCCCGAAACGGGAAAAACTGTTTTTT
CASSGRGPKREKLFF
>TRBJ1-3|TRBV7-2|-|-
TGTGCCAGCAGCTTAGCTACCTTCACCTCTGGAAACACCATATATTTT
CASSLATFTSGNTIYF
>TRBJ1-5|TRBV11-3|-|TRBD1
TGTGCCAGCAGCCCGAAACGTTGGGACAGGGGGGCGTTTGGCAATCAGCCCCAGCATTTT
CASSPKRWDRGAFGNQPQHF
>TRBJ1-5|TRBV12-3/TRBV12-4|few|-
TGTGCCAGCAGTTTAGGGGGGTCACAAAATCAGCCCCAGCATTTT
CASSLGGSQNQPQHF